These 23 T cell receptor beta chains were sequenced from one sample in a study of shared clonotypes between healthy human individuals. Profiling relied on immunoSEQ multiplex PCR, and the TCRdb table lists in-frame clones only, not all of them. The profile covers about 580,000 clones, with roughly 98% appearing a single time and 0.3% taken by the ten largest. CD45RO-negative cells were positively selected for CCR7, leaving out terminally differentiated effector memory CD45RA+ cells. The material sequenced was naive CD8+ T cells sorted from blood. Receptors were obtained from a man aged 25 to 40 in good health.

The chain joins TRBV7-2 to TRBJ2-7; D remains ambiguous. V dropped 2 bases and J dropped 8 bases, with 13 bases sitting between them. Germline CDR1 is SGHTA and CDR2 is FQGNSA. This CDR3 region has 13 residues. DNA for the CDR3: TGTGCCAGCAGCTTACACCTGCAGAATCAGCAGTACTTC. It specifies CASSLHLQNQQYF. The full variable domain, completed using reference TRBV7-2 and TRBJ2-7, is GAGVSQSPSNKVTEKGKDVELRCDPISGHTALYWYRQSLGQGLEFLIYFQGNSAPDKSGLPSDRFSAERTGGSVSTLTIQRTQQEDSAVYLCASSLHLQNQQYFGPGTRLTVT.

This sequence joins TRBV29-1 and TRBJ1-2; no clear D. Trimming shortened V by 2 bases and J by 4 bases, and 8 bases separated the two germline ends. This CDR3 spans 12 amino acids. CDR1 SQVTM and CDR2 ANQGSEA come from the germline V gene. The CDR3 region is CSVELEGYGYTF. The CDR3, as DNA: TGCAGCGTTGAACTCGAGGGCTATGGCTACACCTTC.

The chain's CDR3 is CASSLRGGAVNEQFF. CDR3 coding DNA: TGTGCCAGCAGTTTACGAGGGGGGGCGGTCAATGAGCAGTTCTTC. The chain employs TRBV27 and TRBJ2-1; D may be TRBD2 (7 bases). The CDR3 consists of 15 residues. Trimming cost V 2 bases and J 6 bases, with 14 bases left between them. Germline CDR1 reads MNHEY; CDR2 reads SMNVEV (reference sequence).

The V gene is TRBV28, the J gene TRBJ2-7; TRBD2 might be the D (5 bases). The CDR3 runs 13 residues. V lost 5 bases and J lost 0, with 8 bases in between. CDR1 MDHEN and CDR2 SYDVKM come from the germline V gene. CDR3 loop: CASSGLSSYEQYF. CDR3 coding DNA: TGTGCCAGCAGTGGACTTAGCTCCTACGAGCAGTACTTC.

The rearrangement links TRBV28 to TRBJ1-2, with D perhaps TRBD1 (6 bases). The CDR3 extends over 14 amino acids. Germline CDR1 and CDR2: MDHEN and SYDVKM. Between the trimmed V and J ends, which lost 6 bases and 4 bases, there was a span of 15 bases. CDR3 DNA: TGTGCCAGCAGCCGACGGGGGCGACCCTATGGCTACACCTTC. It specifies CASSRRGRPYGYTF.

The CDR3, as DNA: TGCGCCAGCAGCTCAAGAGGCATGAACACTGAAGCTTTCTTT. It is translated as CASSSRGMNTEAFF. The chain is built from TRBV5-1 and TRBJ1-1; no firm D call. V was pared by 3 bases and J by 0 bases, with 9 bases between. The CDR3 runs 14 residues. The V gene's germline CDR1 is SGHRS and CDR2 YFSETQ.

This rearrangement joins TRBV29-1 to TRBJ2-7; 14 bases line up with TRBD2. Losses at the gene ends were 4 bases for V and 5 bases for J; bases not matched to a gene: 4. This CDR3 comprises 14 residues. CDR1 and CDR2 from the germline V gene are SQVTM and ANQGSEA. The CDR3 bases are TGCAGCGTTGGACTAGCGGGAGGGCTAGACGAGCAGTACTTC. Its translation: CSVGLAGGLDEQYF.

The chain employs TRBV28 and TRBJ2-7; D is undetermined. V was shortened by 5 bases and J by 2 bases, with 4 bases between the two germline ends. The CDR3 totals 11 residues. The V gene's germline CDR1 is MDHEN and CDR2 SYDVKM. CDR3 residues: CASSKAYEQYF. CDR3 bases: TGTGCCAGCAGTAAAGCCTACGAGCAGTACTTC.

The CDR3 region has the DNA TGTGCCAGCTCAATAAGTAGCGCCTACGAGCAGTACTTC. This encodes CASSISSAYEQYF. This rearrangement joins TRBV6-5 to TRBJ2-7, with D possibly TRBD2 on 5 matching bases. The CDR3 is 13 amino acids. Per the germline V gene, CDR1 is MNHEY and CDR2 is SVGAGI. Trimming took off 8 bases at V and 2 bases at J, with 13 bases between the two ends.

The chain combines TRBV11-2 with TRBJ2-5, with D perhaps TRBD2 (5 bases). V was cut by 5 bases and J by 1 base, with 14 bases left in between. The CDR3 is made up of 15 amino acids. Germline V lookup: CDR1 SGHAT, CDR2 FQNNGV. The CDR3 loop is CASSTWTSTQETQYF. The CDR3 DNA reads TGTGCCAGCAGCACCTGGACTTCGACCCAAGAGACCCAGTACTTC.

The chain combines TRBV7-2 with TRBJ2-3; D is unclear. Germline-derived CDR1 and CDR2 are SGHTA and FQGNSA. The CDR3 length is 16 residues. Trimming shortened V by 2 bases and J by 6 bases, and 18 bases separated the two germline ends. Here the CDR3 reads CASSLTAYPNPDTQYF. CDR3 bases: TGTGCCAGCAGCTTAACTGCCTATCCAAACCCCGATACGCAGTATTTT.

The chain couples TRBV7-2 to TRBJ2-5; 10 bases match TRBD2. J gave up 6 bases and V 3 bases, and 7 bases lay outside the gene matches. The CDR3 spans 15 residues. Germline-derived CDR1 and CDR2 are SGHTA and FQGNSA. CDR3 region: CASSFLPSGRKTQYF. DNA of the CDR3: TGTGCCAGCAGCTTTCTCCCTAGCGGGAGAAAGACCCAGTACTTC. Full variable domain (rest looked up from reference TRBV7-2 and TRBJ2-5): GAGVSQSPSNKVTEKGKDVELRCDPISGHTALYWYRQSLGQGLEFLIYFQGNSAPDKSGLPSDRFSAERTGGSVSTLTIQRTQQEDSAVYLCASSFLPSGRKTQYFGPGTRLLVL.

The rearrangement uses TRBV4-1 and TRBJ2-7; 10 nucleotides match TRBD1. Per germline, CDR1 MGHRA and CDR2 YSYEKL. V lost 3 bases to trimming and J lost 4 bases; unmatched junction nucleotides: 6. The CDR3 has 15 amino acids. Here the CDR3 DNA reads TGCGCCAGCAGCCAGCCGGGACAGGGGAAGTACGAGCAGTACTTC. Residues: CASSQPGQGKYEQYF.

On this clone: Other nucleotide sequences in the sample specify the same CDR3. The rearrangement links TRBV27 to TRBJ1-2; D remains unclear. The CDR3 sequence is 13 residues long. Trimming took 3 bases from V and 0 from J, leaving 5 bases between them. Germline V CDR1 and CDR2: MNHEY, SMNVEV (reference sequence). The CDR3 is CASSFSANYGYTF. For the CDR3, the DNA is TGTGCCAGCAGTTTTAGTGCTAACTATGGCTACACCTTC.

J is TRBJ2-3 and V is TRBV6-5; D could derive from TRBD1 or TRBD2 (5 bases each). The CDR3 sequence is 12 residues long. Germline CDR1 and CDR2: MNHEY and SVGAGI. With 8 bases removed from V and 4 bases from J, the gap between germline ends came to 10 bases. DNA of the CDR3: TGTGCCAGCCGGGACCAGTCAGATACGCAGTATTTT. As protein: CASRDQSDTQYF.

The CDR3 reads CAWSIRGELFF. The CDR3 region has the DNA TGTGCCTGGAGTATTCGCGGGGAGCTGTTTTTT. The V call is TRBV30, the J call TRBJ2-2, with unresolved D. V dropped 2 bases and J dropped 7 bases, with 5 bases sitting between them. CDR1 and CDR2 (germline): GTSNPN, SVGIG (reference sequence). The CDR3 contains 11 residues.

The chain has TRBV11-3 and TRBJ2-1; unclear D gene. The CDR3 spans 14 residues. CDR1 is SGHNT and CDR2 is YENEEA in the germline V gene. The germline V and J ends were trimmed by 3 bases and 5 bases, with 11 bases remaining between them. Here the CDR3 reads CASSFGGRDNEQFF. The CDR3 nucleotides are TGTGCCAGCAGCTTCGGCGGTCGGGACAATGAGCAGTTCTTC.

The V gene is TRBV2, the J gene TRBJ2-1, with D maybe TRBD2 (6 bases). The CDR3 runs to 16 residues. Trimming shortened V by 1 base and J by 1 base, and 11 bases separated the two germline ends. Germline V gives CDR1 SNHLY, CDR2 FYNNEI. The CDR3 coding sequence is TGTGCCAGCAGTGAAGGGAGCGGGCCGTCCTACAATGAGCAGTTCTTC. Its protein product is CASSEGSGPSYNEQFF.

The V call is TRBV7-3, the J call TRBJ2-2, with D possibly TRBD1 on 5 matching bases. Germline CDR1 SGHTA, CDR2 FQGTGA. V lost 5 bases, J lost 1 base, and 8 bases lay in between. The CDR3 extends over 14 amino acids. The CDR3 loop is CASSPDKNTGELFF. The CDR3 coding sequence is TGTGCCAGCAGCCCGGACAAGAACACCGGGGAGCTGTTTTTT.

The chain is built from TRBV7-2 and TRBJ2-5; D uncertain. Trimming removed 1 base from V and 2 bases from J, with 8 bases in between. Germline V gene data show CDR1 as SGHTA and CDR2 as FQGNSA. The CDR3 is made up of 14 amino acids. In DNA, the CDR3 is TGTGCCAGCAGCTTAGATCCGGTACAAGAGACCCAGTACTTC. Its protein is CASSLDPVQETQYF. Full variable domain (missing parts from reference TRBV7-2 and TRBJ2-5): GAGVSQSPSNKVTEKGKDVELRCDPISGHTALYWYRQSLGQGLEFLIYFQGNSAPDKSGLPSDRFSAERTGGSVSTLTIQRTQQEDSAVYLCASSLDPVQETQYFGPGTRLLVL.

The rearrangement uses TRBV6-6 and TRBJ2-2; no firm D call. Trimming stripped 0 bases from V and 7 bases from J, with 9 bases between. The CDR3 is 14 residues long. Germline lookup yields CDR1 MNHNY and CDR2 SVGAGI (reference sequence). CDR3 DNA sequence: TGTGCCAGCAGTTACTCGAAAACACTCGGGGAGCTGTTTTTT. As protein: CASSYSKTLGELFF.

Written as DNA, the CDR3 is TGTGCCAGCAGCCCACCGGGACGAGCTTCCTACAATGAGCAGTTCTTC. Translating it yields CASSPPGRASYNEQFF. The J gene is TRBJ2-1, the V gene TRBV7-8, with D perhaps matching TRBD1 or TRBD2 (5 bases each). V was trimmed by 5 bases and J by 1 base, leaving 15 bases between them. Germline CDR1 is SGHVS and CDR2 is FQNEAQ. The CDR3 length is 16 residues.

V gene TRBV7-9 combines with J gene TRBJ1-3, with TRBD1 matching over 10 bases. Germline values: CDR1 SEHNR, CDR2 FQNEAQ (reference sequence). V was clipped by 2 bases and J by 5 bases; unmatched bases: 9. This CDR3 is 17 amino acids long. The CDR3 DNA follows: TGTGCCAGCAGCTTACATATGACAGGGGGCTCACGAAACACCATATATTTT. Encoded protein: CASSLHMTGGSRNTIYF.